The 16 T cell receptor beta chains listed next were all sequenced from one sample in a study of blood T cells in healthy people across ages. The authors ran a second PCR of roughly 6 to 12 cycles using a sample-barcoded 5' primer and a J-beta primer mix. Each CDR3 protein gets one entry after TCRdb re-called the 5' RACE reads with MiXCR. The profile shows more than 700,000 distinct CDR3 sequences, about half of them singletons. Sequenced material: blood. Receptors were obtained from a man older than 75 in good health.

The chain employs TRBV20-1 and TRBJ1-5, with 10 bases fitting TRBD1. The CDR3 extends over 13 amino acids. V was clipped by 3 bases and J by 5 bases; unmatched bases: 1. The germline V gene encodes CDR1 DFQATT and CDR2 SNEGSKA (reference sequence). CDR3 residues: CSARGTGDQPQHF. CDR3 nucleotide sequence: TGCAGTGCTAGGGGGACAGGGGATCAGCCCCAGCATTTT.

This clonotype was recorded a few times. The chain carries TRBV20-1 and TRBJ2-5; 8 bases match TRBD2. This CDR3 is built from 15 residues. Germline V gene sequence: CDR1 DFQATT, CDR2 SNEGSKA (reference sequence). The junction had 12 bases not matched to a gene; V was cut back by 5 bases and J by 4 bases. In nucleotides, the CDR3 is TGCAGTGCTGACCGGGGGGGGTACAGGCCAGAGACCCAGTACTTC. Its translation: CSADRGGYRPETQYF.

The chain is built from TRBV29-1 and TRBJ2-5; D is perhaps TRBD2 (6 bases). V lost 0 bases, J lost 3 bases, and 23 bases lay in between. CDR1 and CDR2 from the germline V gene are SQVTM and ANQGSEA. This CDR3 is built from 18 residues. CDR3 DNA sequence: TGCAGCGTTGAAGATAGGCCAGGCTGGTGGGAGGTCGAAGAGACCCAGTACTTC. Its translation: CSVEDRPGWWEVEETQYF.

This clonotype was detected only a few times. The chain combines TRBV3-1 with TRBJ2-7; TRBD2 agrees at 13 bases. Germline trimming cut 1 base from V and 2 bases from J; bases unmatched to any gene: 2. The germline V gene encodes CDR1 LGHDT and CDR2 YNNKEL (reference sequence). This CDR3 is built from 16 residues. CDR3 protein: CASSQAGTSGAYEQYF. The DNA for the CDR3 is TGTGCCAGCAGCCAAGCGGGGACTAGCGGGGCCTACGAGCAGTACTTC.

On this clonotype: Just one base apart from a much larger clone, this may be a read error. The V and J genes are TRBV29-1 and TRBJ2-1; 7 bases agree with TRBD1. The DNA end lines up better with TRBJ2-7; the J call may be wrong. Germline CDR1 is SQVTM and CDR2 is ANQGSEA. This CDR3 spans 13 amino acids. This CDR3 is CSVCDRQGCEQYF. DNA of the CDR3: TGCAGCGTTTGCGACCGACAGGGCTGCGAGCAGTACTTC.

Comments on this clonotype: A much bigger clone sits one base away, suggesting this may be a read error. This chain joins TRBV12-3 or TRBV12-4 and TRBJ2-1; 8 bases align to TRBD2. The CDR3 runs to 14 residues. Germline trimming cut 8 bases from V and 8 bases from J; bases unmatched to any gene: 11. This CDR3 reads CASGTSGPDDEQFF. CDR3 nucleotides: TGTGCCAGCGGCACTAGCGGACCTGACGATGAGCAGTTCTTC.

This clonotype was picked up a small number of times. A much bigger clone sits one base away, suggesting this may be a read error. V and J are TRBV5-1 and TRBJ2-7; D is possibly TRBD2 (6 bases). The CDR3 loop spans 13 amino acids. In germline, CDR1 is SGHRS, CDR2 YFSETQ. The ends were cut back, 4 bases at V and 6 bases at J, with 14 bases in the middle. The CDR3 loop is CASSRDGGTEQYF. The CDR3 DNA is TGCGCCAGCAGCAGGGACGGGGGAACCGAGCAGTACTTC.

Note on this clonotype: Sequence at one end of the junction differs from germline and may be a read error. V gene TRBV4-2 combines with J gene TRBJ2-4; perhaps TRBD2 as D (6 bases). There are 13 residues in the CDR3. CDR1 and CDR2 (germline): LGHNA, YNFKEQ. The CDR3, as DNA: TGTGCCAGCAGCCAAGATCTCGGCGGGATTCGGTACTTC. The encoded protein is CASSQDLGGIRYF.

V and J are TRBV28 and TRBJ2-5; either TRBD1 or TRBD2 may supply D (5 bases each). TRBJ2-7 matches the DNA end more closely, so the J call is doubtful. There are 15 residues in the CDR3. Germline V gene sequence: CDR1 MDHEN, CDR2 SYDVKM. CDR3 amino acids: CASSSPGKGIYEQYF. The CDR3 DNA follows: TGTGCCAGCAGTTCCCCGGGGAAGGGGATCTACGAGCAGTACTTC.

CDR3 amino acids: CASSFHPGQVNQPQHF. DNA of the CDR3: TGTGCCAGCAGTTTTCATCCTGGACAGGTTAATCAGCCCCAGCATTTT. The chain has TRBV12-3 or TRBV12-4 and TRBJ1-5; 7 nucleotides align to TRBD1. Trimming took 3 bases from V and 4 from J; bases not matched to a gene: 9. CDR3 length: 16 amino acids.

In DNA form, the CDR3 reads TGCAGTGCTAGAGATCGACAGGGATTTGTCCGAGAGACCCAGTACTTC. Amino acids: CSARDRQGFVRETQYF. The rearrangement uses TRBV20-1 and TRBJ2-5; TRBD1 matches 7 bases. Trimming at V came to 0 bases and at J to 4 bases, leaving 11 bases not matched to a gene. CDR1 is DFQATT, CDR2 SNEGSKA, per germline (reference sequence). The CDR3 has 16 amino acids.

V gene TRBV3-1 combines with J gene TRBJ2-1, with D perhaps matching TRBD1 (5 bases). V dropped 6 bases and J dropped 2 bases, with 11 bases sitting between them. Germline CDR1 reads LGHDT; CDR2 reads YNNKEL (reference sequence). This CDR3 is 14 amino acids long. Here the CDR3 reads CASRRGGPYNEQFF. The DNA of the CDR3 is TGTGCCAGCAGAAGGGGTGGCCCCTACAATGAGCAGTTCTTC.

This clonotype appeared a few times. In DNA, the CDR3 is TGTGCCAGCAGCTCACCGGGGGTTGGTGAGCAGTTCTTC. This translates into CASSSPGVGEQFF. The chain has TRBV13 and TRBJ2-1; TRBD2 might be the D (6 bases). V gave up 4 bases and J gave up 9 bases, with 13 bases separating them. The germline CDR1 and CDR2 sequences are PRHDT and FYEKMQ (reference sequence). This CDR3 is 13 amino acids long.

The V gene is TRBV15, the J gene TRBJ2-5; D is unresolved. V was cut by 1 base and J by 4 bases, with 10 bases left in between. Germline-derived CDR1 and CDR2 are LNHNV and YYDKDF (reference sequence). The CDR3 extends over 14 amino acids. DNA of the CDR3: TGTGCCACCAGCAGAGGGCCGGCCCCAGAGACCCAGTACTTC. Translating it yields CATSRGPAPETQYF.

The chain is built from TRBV2 and TRBJ1-1; D call uncertain. Looked up from germline, CDR1 is SNHLY and CDR2 is FYNNEI. V lost 11 bases to trimming and J lost 11 bases, with 18 bases between them. The CDR3 is 11 residues long. The CDR3 region is CAGMKGEEAFF. CDR3 DNA: TGTGCCGGAATGAAGGGCGAGGAGGCTTTCTTT.

The CDR3 DNA sequence: TGCGCCAGCAGCCTATACAGCGGTCTCTCCTACAATGAGCAGTACTTC. Protein sequence: CASSLYSGLSYNEQYF. The J gene is TRBJ2-7, the V gene TRBV5-1; perhaps TRBD2 as D (5 bases). Trimming cost V 4 bases and J 7 bases, with 24 bases left between them. The CDR3 loop spans 16 amino acids. CDR1 and CDR2 (germline): SGHRS, YFSETQ.